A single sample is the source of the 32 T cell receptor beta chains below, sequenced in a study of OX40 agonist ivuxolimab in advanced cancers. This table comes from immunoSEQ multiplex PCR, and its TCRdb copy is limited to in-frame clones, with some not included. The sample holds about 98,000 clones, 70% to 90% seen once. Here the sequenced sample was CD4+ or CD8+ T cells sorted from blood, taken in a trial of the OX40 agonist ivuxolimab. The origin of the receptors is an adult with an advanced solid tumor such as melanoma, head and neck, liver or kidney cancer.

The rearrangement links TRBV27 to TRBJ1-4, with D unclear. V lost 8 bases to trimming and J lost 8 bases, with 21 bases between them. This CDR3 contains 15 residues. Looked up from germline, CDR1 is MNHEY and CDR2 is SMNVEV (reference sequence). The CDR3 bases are TGTGCCAGCGCCCATCTGGGCCGTCCCCCCGAAAAACTGTTTTTT. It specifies CASAHLGRPPEKLFF.

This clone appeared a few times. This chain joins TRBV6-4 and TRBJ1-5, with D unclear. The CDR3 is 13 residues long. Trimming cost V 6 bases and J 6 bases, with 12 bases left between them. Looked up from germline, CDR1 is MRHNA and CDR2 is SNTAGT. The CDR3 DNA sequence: TGTGCCAGCAGCCCTGAGGCGGGTCAGCCCCAGCATTTT. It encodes CASSPEAGQPQHF.

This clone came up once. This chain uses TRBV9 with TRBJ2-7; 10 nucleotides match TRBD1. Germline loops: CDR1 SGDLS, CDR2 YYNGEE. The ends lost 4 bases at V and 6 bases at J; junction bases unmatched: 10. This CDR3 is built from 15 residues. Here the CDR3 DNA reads TGTGCCAGCAGCCAGACGGGACAGGGGTCGACCGAGCAGTACTTC. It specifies CASSQTGQGSTEQYF.

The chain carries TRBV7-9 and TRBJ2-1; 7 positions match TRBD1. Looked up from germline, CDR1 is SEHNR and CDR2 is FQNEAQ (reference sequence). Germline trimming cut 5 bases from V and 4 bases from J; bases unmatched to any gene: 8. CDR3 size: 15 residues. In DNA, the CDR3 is TGTGCCAGCAGCCGTGACAGGGCCTCTTACAATGAGCAGTTCTTC. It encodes CASSRDRASYNEQFF.

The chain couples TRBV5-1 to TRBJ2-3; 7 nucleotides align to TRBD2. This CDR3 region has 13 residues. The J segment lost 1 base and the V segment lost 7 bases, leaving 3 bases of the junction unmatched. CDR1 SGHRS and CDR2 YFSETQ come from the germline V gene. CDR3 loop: CASSGGGTDTQYF. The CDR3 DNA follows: TGCGCCAGCTCTGGGGGGGGCACAGATACGCAGTATTTT.

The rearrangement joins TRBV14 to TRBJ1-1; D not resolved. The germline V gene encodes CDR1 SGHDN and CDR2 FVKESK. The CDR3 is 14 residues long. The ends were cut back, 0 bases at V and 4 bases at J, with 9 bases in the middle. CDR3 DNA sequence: TGTGCCAGCAGCCAAGATCTAGGGAGCACTGAAGCTTTCTTT. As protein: CASSQDLGSTEAFF.

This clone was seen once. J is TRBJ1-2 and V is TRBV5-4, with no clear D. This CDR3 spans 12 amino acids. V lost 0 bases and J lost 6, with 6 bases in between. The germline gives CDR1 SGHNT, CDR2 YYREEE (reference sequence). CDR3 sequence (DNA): TGTGCCAGCAGCTTGGCCCGGGATGGCTACACCTTC. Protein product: CASSLARDGYTF.

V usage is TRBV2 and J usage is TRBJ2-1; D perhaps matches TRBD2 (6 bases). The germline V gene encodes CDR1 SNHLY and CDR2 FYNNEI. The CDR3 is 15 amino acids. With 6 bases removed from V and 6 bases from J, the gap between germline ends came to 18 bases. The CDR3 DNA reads TGTGCCAGCAGACCCGGGACTGACCGCTCCAATGAGCAGTTCTTC. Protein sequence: CASRPGTDRSNEQFF.

CDR3 sequence: CASSPSLEETQYF. The CDR3 coding sequence is TGTGCCAGCTCACCAAGTCTCGAAGAGACCCAGTACTTC. The rearrangement joins TRBV18 to TRBJ2-5; D not certain. Germline CDR1 reads KGHSH; CDR2 reads LQKENI. The CDR3 is 13 residues long. V was trimmed by 2 bases and J by 3 bases, leaving 7 bases between them.

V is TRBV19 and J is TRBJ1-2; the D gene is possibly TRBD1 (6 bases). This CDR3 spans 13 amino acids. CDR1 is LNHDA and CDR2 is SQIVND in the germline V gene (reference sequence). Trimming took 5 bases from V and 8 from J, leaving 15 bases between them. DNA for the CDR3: TGTGCCAGTAGTTCCAGCCCCAGGGGAGGCTACACCTTC. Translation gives CASSSSPRGGYTF.

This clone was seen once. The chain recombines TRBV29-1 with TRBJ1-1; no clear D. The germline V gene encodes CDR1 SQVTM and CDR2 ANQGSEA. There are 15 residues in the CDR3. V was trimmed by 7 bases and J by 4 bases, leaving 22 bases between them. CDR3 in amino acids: CSAQPRQSSSTEAFF. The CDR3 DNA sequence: TGCAGCGCCCAACCGCGGCAATCCTCGAGCACTGAAGCTTTCTTT.

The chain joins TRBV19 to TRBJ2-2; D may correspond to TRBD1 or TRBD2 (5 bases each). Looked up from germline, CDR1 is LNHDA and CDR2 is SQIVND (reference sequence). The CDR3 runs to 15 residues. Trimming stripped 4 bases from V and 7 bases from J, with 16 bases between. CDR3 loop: CASSTLGTQGGELFF. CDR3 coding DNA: TGTGCCAGTAGTACCCTCGGGACCCAGGGCGGGGAGCTGTTTTTT.

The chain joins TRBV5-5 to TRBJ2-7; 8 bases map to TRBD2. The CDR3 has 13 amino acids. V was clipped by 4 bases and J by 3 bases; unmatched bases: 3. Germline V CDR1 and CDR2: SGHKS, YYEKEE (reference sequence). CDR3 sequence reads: CASSPGGGYEQYF. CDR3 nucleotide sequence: TGTGCCAGCAGCCCGGGGGGGGGCTACGAGCAGTACTTC.

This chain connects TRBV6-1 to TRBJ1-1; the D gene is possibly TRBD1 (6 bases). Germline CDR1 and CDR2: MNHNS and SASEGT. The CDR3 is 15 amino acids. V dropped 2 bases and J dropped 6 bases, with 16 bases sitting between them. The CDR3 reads CASSEQPGAMSEAFF. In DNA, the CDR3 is TGTGCCAGCAGTGAACAACCGGGGGCGATGTCTGAAGCTTTCTTT.

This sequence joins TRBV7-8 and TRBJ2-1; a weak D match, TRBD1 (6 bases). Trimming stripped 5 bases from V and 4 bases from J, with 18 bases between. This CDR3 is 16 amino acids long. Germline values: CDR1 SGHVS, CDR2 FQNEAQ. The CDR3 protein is CASSPRRDKPYNEQFF. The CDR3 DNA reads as TGTGCCAGCAGCCCACGCCGGGACAAACCTTACAATGAGCAGTTCTTC.

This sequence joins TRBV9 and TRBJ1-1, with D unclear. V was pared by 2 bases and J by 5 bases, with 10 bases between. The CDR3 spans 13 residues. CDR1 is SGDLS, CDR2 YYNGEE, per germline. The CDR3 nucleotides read TGTGCCAGCAGCGTTTCGGGTATAACTGAAGCTTTCTTT. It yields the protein CASSVSGITEAFF.

The CDR3 coding sequence is TGCGCCAGCAGCTTGGGGGGCCATTCCCCCCTCTCTGGGGCCAACGTCCTGACTTTC. Translated: CASSLGGHSPLSGANVLTF. The chain uses TRBV5-1 and TRBJ2-6; the D gene is possibly TRBD1 (5 bases). This CDR3 spans 19 amino acids. Germline V CDR1 and CDR2: SGHRS, YFSETQ. The V end was cut by 0 bases, the J end by 0 bases, with 16 bases between.

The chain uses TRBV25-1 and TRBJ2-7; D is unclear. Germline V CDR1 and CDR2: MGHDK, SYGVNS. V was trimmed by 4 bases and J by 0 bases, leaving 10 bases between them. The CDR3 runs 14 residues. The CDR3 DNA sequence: TGTGCCAGCAGTGCCAACTGGGGCTCCTACGAGCAGTACTTC. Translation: CASSANWGSYEQYF.

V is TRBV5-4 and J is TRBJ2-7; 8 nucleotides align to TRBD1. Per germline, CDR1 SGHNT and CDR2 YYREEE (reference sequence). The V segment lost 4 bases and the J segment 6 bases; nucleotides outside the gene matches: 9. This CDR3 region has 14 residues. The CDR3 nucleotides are TGTGCCAGCAGCCCAGGGGGCGCCCCGGGCGAGCAGTACTTC. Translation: CASSPGGAPGEQYF.

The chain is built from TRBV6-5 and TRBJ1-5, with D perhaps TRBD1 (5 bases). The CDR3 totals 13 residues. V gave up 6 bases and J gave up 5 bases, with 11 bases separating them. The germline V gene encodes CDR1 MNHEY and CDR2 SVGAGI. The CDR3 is CASSGDSDQPQHF. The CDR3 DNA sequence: TGTGCCAGCAGCGGTGACAGTGATCAGCCCCAGCATTTT.

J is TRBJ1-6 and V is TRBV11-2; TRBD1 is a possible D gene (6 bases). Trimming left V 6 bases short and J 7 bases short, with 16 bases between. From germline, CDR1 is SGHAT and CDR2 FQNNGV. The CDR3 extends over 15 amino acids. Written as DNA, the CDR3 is TGTGCCAGCAGTCATAACAGGGTTCGGAATTCACCCCTCCACTTT. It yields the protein CASSHNRVRNSPLHF.

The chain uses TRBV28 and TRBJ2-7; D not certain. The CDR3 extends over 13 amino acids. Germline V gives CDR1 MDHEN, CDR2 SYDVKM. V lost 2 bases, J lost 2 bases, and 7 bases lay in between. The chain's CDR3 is CASSLTNTYEQYF. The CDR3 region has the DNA TGTGCCAGCAGTTTAACAAATACCTACGAGCAGTACTTC.

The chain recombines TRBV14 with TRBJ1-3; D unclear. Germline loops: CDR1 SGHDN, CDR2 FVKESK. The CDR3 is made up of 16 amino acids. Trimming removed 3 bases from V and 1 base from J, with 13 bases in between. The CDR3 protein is CASSHRALRSGNTIYF. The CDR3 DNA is TGTGCCAGCAGCCATCGCGCCCTGAGATCTGGAAACACCATATATTTT.

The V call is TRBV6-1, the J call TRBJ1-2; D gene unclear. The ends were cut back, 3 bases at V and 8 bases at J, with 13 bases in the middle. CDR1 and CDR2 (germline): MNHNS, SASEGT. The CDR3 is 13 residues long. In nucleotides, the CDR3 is TGTGCCAGCAGTGATCCGAACAACTTAGGCTACACCTTC. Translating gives CASSDPNNLGYTF.

CDR3 amino acids: CASSLVGGNYNEQFF. CDR3 DNA: TGCGCCAGCAGCTTGGTAGGGGGGAACTACAATGAGCAGTTCTTC. V and J are TRBV5-1 and TRBJ2-1, with D perhaps assigned TRBD1 or TRBD2 (6 bases each). The CDR3 spans 15 residues. Germline-derived CDR1 and CDR2 are SGHRS and YFSETQ. V dropped 0 bases and J dropped 3 bases, with 10 bases sitting between them.

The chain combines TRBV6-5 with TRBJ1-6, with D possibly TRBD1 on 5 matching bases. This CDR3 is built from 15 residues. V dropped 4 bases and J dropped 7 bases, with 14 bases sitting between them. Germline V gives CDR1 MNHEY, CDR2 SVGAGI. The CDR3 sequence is CASSWAGTGNSPLHF. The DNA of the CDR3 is TGTGCCAGCAGTTGGGCTGGGACGGGGAATTCACCCCTCCACTTT.

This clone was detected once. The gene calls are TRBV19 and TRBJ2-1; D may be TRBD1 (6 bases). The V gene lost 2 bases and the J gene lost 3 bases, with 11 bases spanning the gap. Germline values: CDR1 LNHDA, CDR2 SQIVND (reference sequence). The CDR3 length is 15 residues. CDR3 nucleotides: TGTGCCAGTAGTATACAGGGGCGTGACTACAATGAGCAGTTCTTC. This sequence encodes CASSIQGRDYNEQFF.

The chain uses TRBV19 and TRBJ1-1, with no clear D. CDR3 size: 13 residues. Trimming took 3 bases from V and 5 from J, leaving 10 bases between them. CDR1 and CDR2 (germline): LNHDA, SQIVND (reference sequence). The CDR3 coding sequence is TGTGCCAGTAGTATTCTGGGTCTTACTGAAGCTTTCTTT. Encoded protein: CASSILGLTEAFF.

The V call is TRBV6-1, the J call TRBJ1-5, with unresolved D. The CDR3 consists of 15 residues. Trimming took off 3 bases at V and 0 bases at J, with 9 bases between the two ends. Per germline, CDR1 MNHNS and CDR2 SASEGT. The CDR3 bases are TGTGCCAGCAGTGACAGAGCCGATAGCAATCAGCCCCAGCATTTT. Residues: CASSDRADSNQPQHF.

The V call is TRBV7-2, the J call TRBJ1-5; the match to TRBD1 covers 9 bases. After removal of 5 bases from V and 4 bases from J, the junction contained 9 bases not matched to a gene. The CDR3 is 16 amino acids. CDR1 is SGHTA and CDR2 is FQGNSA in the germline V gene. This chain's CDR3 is CASSGTQQGANQPQHF. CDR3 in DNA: TGTGCCAGCAGCGGCACGCAACAGGGGGCTAATCAGCCCCAGCATTTT.

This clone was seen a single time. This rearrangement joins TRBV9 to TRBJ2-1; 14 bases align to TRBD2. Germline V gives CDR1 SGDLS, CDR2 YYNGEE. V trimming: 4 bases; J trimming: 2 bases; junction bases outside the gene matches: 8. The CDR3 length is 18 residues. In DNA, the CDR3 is TGTGCCAGCAGCCCGACTAGCGGGGGGGTCCTCCCCTACAATGAGCAGTTCTTC. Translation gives CASSPTSGGVLPYNEQFF. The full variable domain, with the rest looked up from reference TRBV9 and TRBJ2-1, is DSGVTQTPKHLITATGQRVTLRCSPRSGDLSVYWYQQSLDQGLQFLIQYYNGEERAKGNILERFSAQQFPDLHSELNLSSLELGDSALYFCASSPTSGGVLPYNEQFFGPGTRLTVL.

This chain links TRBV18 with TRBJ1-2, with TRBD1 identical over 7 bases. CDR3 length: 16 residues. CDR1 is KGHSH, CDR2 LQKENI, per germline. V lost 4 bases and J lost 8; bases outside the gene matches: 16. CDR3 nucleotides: TGTGCCAGCTCACGAACGAGAGAGACAGGGCTAGGAGGCTACACCTTC. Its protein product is CASSRTRETGLGGYTF.